One sample yielded the 6 T cell receptor beta chains listed below, sequenced in a study of T cells in Graves' hyperthyroidism and ophthalmopathy. TCR beta CDR3 sequences were amplified from RNA transcripts. The HTBI set primed first-round TCR CDR3 RT-PCR. Each CDR3 protein gets one entry after TCRdb re-called the multiplex PCR reads with MiXCR. The table records 450,000 to 650,000 distinct CDR3 sequences, about 15% of them present only once. Source material: blood. The receptors were sampled from a woman younger than 30 with Graves' ophthalmopathy.

This clonotype was detected a few times. J is TRBJ1-4 and V is TRBV7-9; D possibly corresponds to TRBD1 (6 bases). The ends were cut back, 5 bases at V and 2 bases at J, with 15 bases in the middle. The V gene's germline CDR1 is SEHNR and CDR2 FQNEAQ (reference sequence). The CDR3 contains 16 residues. In DNA form, the CDR3 reads TGTGCCAGCAGCCCACCGACAGGCCCCACTAATGAAAAACTGTTTTTT. As protein: CASSPPTGPTNEKLFF.

This clonotype has more than one count but fewer than ten. The chain employs TRBV7-2 and TRBJ1-5; D ambiguous. The length of the CDR3 is 13 residues. Per germline, CDR1 SGHTA and CDR2 FQGNSA. V lost 3 bases to trimming and J lost 5 bases, with 8 bases between them. Here the CDR3 reads CASSFGVDQPQHF. The CDR3 DNA reads TGTGCCAGCAGCTTCGGTGTGGATCAGCCCCAGCATTTT. The entire variable domain, with the rest obtained from reference TRBV7-2 and TRBJ1-5, is as follows: GAGVSQSPSNKVTEKGKDVELRCDPISGHTALYWYRQSLGQGLEFLIYFQGNSAPDKSGLPSDRFSAERTGGSVSTLTIQRTQQEDSAVYLCASSFGVDQPQHFGDGTRLSIL.

This clonotype was observed a few times. The chain employs TRBV19 and TRBJ2-2; D is unresolved. The germline CDR1 and CDR2 sequences are LNHDA and SQIVND (reference sequence). V dropped 10 bases and J dropped 0 bases, with 12 bases sitting between them. The CDR3 loop spans 14 amino acids. The CDR3 spells CATGPFANTGELFF. In nucleotides, the CDR3 is TGTGCCACCGGGCCTTTCGCGAACACCGGGGAGCTGTTTTTT. Drawing the rest from reference TRBV19 and TRBJ2-2, the complete variable domain is DGGITQSPKYLFRKEGQNVTLSCEQNLNHDAMYWYRQDPGQGLRLIYYSQIVNDFQKGDIAEGYSVSREKKESFPLTVTSAQKNPTAFYLCATGPFANTGELFFGEGSRLTVL.

This clonotype was counted many times. The V gene is TRBV11-2, the J gene TRBJ1-1; D ambiguous. The V and J ends lost 8 bases and 2 bases respectively, with 18 bases between them. The germline V gene encodes CDR1 SGHAT and CDR2 FQNNGV. CDR3 size: 15 residues. As DNA, the CDR3 is TGTGCCAGCGGCCCCACCAGGACCTTTAACACTGAAGCTTTCTTT. It is translated as CASGPTRTFNTEAFF.

The chain's CDR3 is CASSLGPHYGYTF. For the CDR3, the DNA is TGTGCCAGCAGTCTTGGCCCTCACTATGGCTACACCTTC. V usage is TRBV12-3 or TRBV12-4 and J usage is TRBJ1-2; D ambiguous. V lost 5 bases to trimming and J lost 3 bases, with 10 bases between them. The CDR3 contains 13 residues.

V is TRBV7-2 and J is TRBJ1-6; D possibly corresponds to TRBD1 (5 bases). The ends were cut back, 5 bases at V and 2 bases at J, with 13 bases in the middle. Germline V gene data show CDR1 as SGHTA and CDR2 as FQGNSA. This CDR3 is 16 amino acids long. As DNA, the CDR3 is TGTGCCAGCAGCACCGGCGGGGGGGCCTATAATTCACCCCTCCACTTT. Its translation is CASSTGGGAYNSPLHF.